The 12 T cell receptor beta chains listed next were all sequenced from one sample in a study of OX40 agonist ivuxolimab in advanced cancers. Assay used: immunoSEQ multiplex PCR; TCRdb lists only in-frame clones, some missing. This sample has tens of thousands of clones, with about 83% found just once. Sequences were derived from CD4+ or CD8+ T cells sorted from blood, sampled in a trial of the OX40 agonist ivuxolimab. These receptors all come from an adult with an advanced solid tumor such as melanoma, head and neck, liver or kidney cancer.

The rearrangement links TRBV19 to TRBJ2-5; D may be TRBD2 (7 bases). V lost 0 bases, J lost 1 base, and 9 bases lay in between. This CDR3 has 15 residues. Germline CDR1 reads LNHDA; CDR2 reads SQIVND (reference sequence). CDR3 in DNA: TGTGCCAGTAGTATAGAGGCGGGGGCCCAAGAGACCCAGTACTTC. This codes for CASSIEAGAQETQYF.

A remark on this clone: A junction boundary mismatches the germline segment, possibly from a read error. This chain's CDR3 is CASSLGSQGYERYF. The CDR3 nucleotides are TGTGCCAGCAGCTTAGGCTCACAGGGCTACGAGCGGTACTTC. The J gene is TRBJ2-7, the V gene TRBV7-9, with D possibly being TRBD1 (6 bases). This CDR3 is 14 amino acids long. Germline V gene lookup returns CDR1 SEHNR and CDR2 FQNEAQ (reference sequence).

This clone occurred once. The rearrangement links TRBV4-3 to TRBJ2-7, with D possibly TRBD1 on 6 matching bases. V lost 5 bases and J lost 6, with 11 bases in between. The germline V gene has CDR1 LGHNA and CDR2 YSLEER. CDR3 length: 12 residues. The CDR3 DNA is TGCGCCAGCAGCGCGGACAGCGGCGAGCAGTACTTC. This encodes CASSADSGEQYF.

V usage is TRBV6-1 and J usage is TRBJ2-5; D gene unclear. CDR3 length equals 14 residues. Germline lookup yields CDR1 MNHNS and CDR2 SASEGT. V was trimmed by 2 bases and J by 3 bases, leaving 10 bases between them. The DNA for the CDR3 is TGTGCCAGCAGTGAAAACATCAGAGAAGAGACCCAGTACTTC. Its protein product is CASSENIREETQYF.

In its sample, this clone was seen once. The chain has TRBV2 and TRBJ2-1; no definite D call. Germline V gene data show CDR1 as SNHLY and CDR2 as FYNNEI. V gave up 7 bases and J gave up 7 bases, with 5 bases separating them. This CDR3 comprises 10 residues. The CDR3 loop is CASIGNEQFF. For the CDR3, the DNA is TGTGCCAGCATAGGGAATGAGCAGTTCTTC.

This chain uses TRBV12-5 with TRBJ2-6, with D tentatively TRBD1 or TRBD2 (6 bases each). Germline values: CDR1 LGHNT, CDR2 FRNRAP. The CDR3 loop spans 17 amino acids. Trimming removed 5 bases at V and 0 bases at J, with 14 bases between. CDR3 coding DNA: TGTGCTAGTGGTCCGGTGGGGGGCGGCTCTGGGGCCAACGTCCTGACTTTC. This encodes CASGPVGGGSGANVLTF. Full variable domain (remainder filled in from reference TRBV12-5 and TRBJ2-6): DARVTQTPRHKVTEMGQEVTMRCQPILGHNTVFWYRQTMMQGLELLAYFRNRAPLDDSGMPKDRFSAEMPDATLATLKIQPSEPRDSAVYFCASGPVGGGSGANVLTFGAGSRLTVL.

This clone was detected a few times. The chain uses TRBV13 and TRBJ2-5; 10 bases match TRBD2. The CDR3 spans 14 residues. Unmatched junction bases numbered 2, after V lost 2 bases and J lost 5 bases. Germline V gives CDR1 PRHDT, CDR2 FYEKMQ (reference sequence). CDR3: CASSLSGGVETQYF. In DNA, the CDR3 is TGTGCCAGCAGCTTAAGCGGGGGGGTGGAGACCCAGTACTTC.

The sample holds one count of this clone. The chain has TRBV5-1 and TRBJ1-1, with 7 bases fitting TRBD1. The CDR3 is 15 amino acids. Per germline, CDR1 SGHRS and CDR2 YFSETQ. Trimming at V came to 2 bases and at J to 4 bases, leaving 8 bases not matched to a gene. The CDR3 here is CASSFTTGAPTEAFF. CDR3 bases: TGCGCCAGCAGCTTCACTACAGGGGCGCCCACTGAAGCTTTCTTT.

The rearrangement links TRBV9 to TRBJ1-2; 7 bases fit TRBD1. This CDR3 contains 13 residues. From germline, CDR1 is SGDLS and CDR2 YYNGEE. J was trimmed by 5 bases and V by 3 bases; bases with no gene match: 4. In DNA, the CDR3 is TGTGCCAGCAGCGAGACAGGGAGTTATGGCTACACCTTC. Residues: CASSETGSYGYTF. The entire variable domain, with the rest obtained from reference TRBV9 and TRBJ1-2, is as follows: DSGVTQTPKHLITATGQRVTLRCSPRSGDLSVYWYQQSLDQGLQFLIQYYNGEERAKGNILERFSAQQFPDLHSELNLSSLELGDSALYFCASSETGSYGYTFGSGTRLTVV.

The chain is built from TRBV27 and TRBJ1-5; D ambiguous. The CDR3 totals 14 residues. V gave up 3 bases and J gave up 0 bases, with 6 bases separating them. Germline V gene lookup returns CDR1 MNHEY and CDR2 SMNVEV (reference sequence). The CDR3 sequence: CASSFDGSNQPQHF. The CDR3 DNA follows: TGTGCCAGCAGTTTCGACGGTAGCAATCAGCCCCAGCATTTT.

The chain joins TRBV7-9 to TRBJ2-1; D not resolved. This CDR3 region has 15 residues. Germline V CDR1 and CDR2: SEHNR, FQNEAQ (reference sequence). The ends were cut back, 2 bases at V and 0 bases at J, with 8 bases in the middle. In DNA, the CDR3 is TGTGCCAGCAGCTTACCAGAGAGCTCCTACAATGAGCAGTTCTTC. Translated: CASSLPESSYNEQFF. Full variable domain (outside the CDR3, taken from reference TRBV7-9 and TRBJ2-1): DTGVSQNPRHKITKRGQNVTFRCDPISEHNRLYWYRQTLGQGPEFLTYFQNEAQLEKSRLLSDRFSAERPKGSFSTLEIQRTEQGDSAMYLCASSLPESSYNEQFFGPGTRLTVL.

The chain combines TRBV27 with TRBJ1-1; D gene ambiguous. The germline gives CDR1 MNHEY, CDR2 SMNVEV (reference sequence). Trimming shortened V by 2 bases and J by 2 bases, and 9 bases separated the two germline ends. There are 14 residues in the CDR3. The CDR3 spells CASSLGLVNTEAFF. The CDR3 DNA sequence: TGTGCCAGCAGTTTAGGTTTGGTTAACACTGAAGCTTTCTTT.